The 2 T cell receptor beta chains below all came from one sample that was sequenced in a study of blood T cells in healthy people across ages. The second PCR ran roughly 7 to 12 cycles with a sample-barcoded 5' primer and J-beta primers. TCRdb redid the calling of the 5' RACE reads with MiXCR, one entry per CDR3 protein. Here the sample spans 710,000 or so distinct CDR3 sequences, roughly 32% being singletons. The sequenced sample was blood. Source of these receptors: a woman aged 80 or older in good health.

This clonotype has ten or more counts. The chain uses TRBV14 and TRBJ2-7; D is unresolved. This CDR3 region has 14 residues. CDR1 SGHDN and CDR2 FVKESK come from the germline V gene. The V end lost 1 base, the J end lost 3 bases, and 10 bases lay between the germline ends. The CDR3 sequence: CASSQVGLVYEQYF. The CDR3 bases are TGTGCCAGCAGCCAAGTGGGTTTGGTCTACGAGCAGTACTTC.

There are many counts of this clonotype. The chain uses TRBV4-1 and TRBJ1-2, with D possibly TRBD1 on 5 matching bases. V shed 5 bases and J shed 0 bases, with 19 bases lying between them. Germline CDR1 is MGHRA and CDR2 is YSYEKL. This CDR3 region has 17 residues. The CDR3 DNA reads TGCGCCAGCAGCGGTCAGGATGCAGGGCGAGCTAACTATGGCTACACCTTC. It encodes CASSGQDAGRANYGYTF.